This T cell receptor (beta chain) was sequenced in a study of tumor-infiltrating lymphocytes in primary liver carcinoma. As for the study in general: Among the tumors, stages were T1-T3 N0M0 and sizes roughly 4 to 10 cm. Each sample had roughly 3.5 to 7.5 million productive TCRbeta reads regardless of tissue type.

In regard to this clonotype: One end of the junction fails to match germline, which may point to a read error.

Alongside blood RNA obtained from unsorted whole blood, germline DNA was also extracted. The germline gives CDR1 SGHAT, CDR2 FQNNGV. The CDR3 sequence is 11 residues long. From 400 to 500 ng total RNA, TCR beta cDNA was generated with a primer in the constant region. Three nested multiplex PCR rounds of slightly modified ARM-PCR generated TCR beta libraries. Running roughly 10 cycles apiece, the first two PCR rounds relied on TRBV1-TRBV30 forward primers together with a C-beta reverse primer. TCRdb re-analysed the multiplex PCR reads in MiXCR, keeping a single row per CDR3 protein. The sample has 310,000 or so distinct CDR3 sequences, roughly two thirds seen once.

The rearrangement links TRBV11-2 to TRBJ1-1; D is undetermined. The sequence was obtained from a man aged 35 to 55 with primary liver carcinoma and hepatitis B virus infection. The specimen was peripheral blood. CDR3 DNA: TGTGCCACCAGCTCGTACACTGAAGCTTTCTTT. Protein sequence: CATSSYTEAFF.